Reported below is one T cell receptor beta chain. Its matching antigen is unknown. The CDR3 length is 12 residues. Trimming shortened V by 3 bases and J by 1 base, and 7 bases separated the two germline ends. Germline V gives CDR1 GTSNPN, CDR2 SVGIG (reference sequence). The data were taken from a study of T cell repertoires in cytomegalovirus infection. About the study: Recently described HLA-C-restricted plus well-studied HLA-B-restricted CMV epitopes were used. From public TCR beta signatures came an indication of both CMV infection and matching HLA type.

MiXCR, run by TCRdb on the reads, gives a single entry per CDR3 protein. This table has 35,000 or so distinct CDR3 sequences, 52% appearing once. Broader study findings: HLA-C-restricted CMV clonotypes gave the most frequent clonotype in two of eight donors. The cumulative frequency of public TCR beta families identified carriers of CMV plus the relevant HLA.

V and J are TRBV30 and TRBJ2-7; the D is unclear. The receptor comes from a human donor in good health (CMV status not recorded). Some clones in this sample may be carry-over from other donors' samples. Sequencing was performed on CD8+ T cells from cultured PBMCs, taken from culture after CMV antigen stimulation. CDR3 in DNA: TGTGCCTGGAGGACGTCTTCCTACGAGCAGTACTTC. Protein: CAWRTSSYEQYF.